This TCR beta chain was retrieved from a study of blood T cell repertoires in COVID-19. Study background: The study drew acute and convalescent COVID-19 samples from the United States, Italy and Spain.

Per the study methods: Reference gene primer amplification yielded estimated nucleated cell counts. Clones were read by immunoSEQ multiplex PCR, and TCRdb kept only the in-frame ones, dropping some. V, J and clone size were drawn from that table, and D and trimming were deduced from the DNA. The repertoire holds around 75,000 clones, 88% seen once, with more than 1.1% in the top ten. The CDR3 is made up of 14 amino acids. CDR1 and CDR2 (germline): MNHEY, SVGEGT. The V gene lost 0 bases and the J gene lost 4 bases, with 9 bases spanning the gap. Sequenced sample: peripheral blood. V usage is TRBV6-2 or TRBV6-3 and J usage is TRBJ1-2; a weak D match, TRBD1 (5 bases). The receptor was isolated from a human donor in a cohort sampled during active COVID-19. CDR3 DNA sequence: TGTGCCAGCAGTTACTCGACAGCACTCTATGGCTACACCTTC. Its translation: CASSYSTALYGYTF.